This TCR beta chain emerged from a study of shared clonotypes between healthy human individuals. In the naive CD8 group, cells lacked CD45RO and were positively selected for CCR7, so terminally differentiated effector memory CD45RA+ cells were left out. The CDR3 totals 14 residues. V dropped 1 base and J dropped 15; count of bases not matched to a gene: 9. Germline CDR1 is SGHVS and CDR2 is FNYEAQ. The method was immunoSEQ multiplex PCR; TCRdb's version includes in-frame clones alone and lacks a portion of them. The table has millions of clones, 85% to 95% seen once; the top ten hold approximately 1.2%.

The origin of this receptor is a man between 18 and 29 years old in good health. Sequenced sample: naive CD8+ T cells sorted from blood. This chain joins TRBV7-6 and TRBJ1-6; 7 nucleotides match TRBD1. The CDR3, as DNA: TGTGCCAGCAGCTTAGAGTTTTTTGGGACAGACCTCCACTTT. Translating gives CASSLEFFGTDLHF.